This passage covers 26 T cell receptor beta chains from one sample sequenced in a study of cytomegalovirus exposure and HLA in healthy donors. The PCR used 60 Vbeta and 13 Jbeta primers. Sequencing was performed with immunoSEQ multiplex PCR; in TCRdb, only in-frame clones are kept and a portion is missing. The sample contains about 110,000 clones, around 64% of which appear only once. Specimen: PBMCs. The receptors were sampled from a woman under 40 in good health and CMV-seronegative.

The rearrangement uses TRBV29-1 and TRBJ2-7; no definite D call. The germline V gene has CDR1 SQVTM and CDR2 ANQGSEA. V was pared by 6 bases and J by 1 base, with 7 bases between. This CDR3 comprises 11 residues. The CDR3 loop is CSVVRSYEQYF. The CDR3 region has the DNA TGCAGCGTGGTTCGGTCCTACGAGCAGTACTTC.

The chain links TRBV19 to TRBJ1-5; 10 positions agree with TRBD1. This CDR3 comprises 16 residues. V gave up 2 bases and J gave up 4 bases; unmatched junction bases: 5. Germline CDR1 LNHDA, CDR2 SQIVND (reference sequence). The CDR3 loop reads CASSINRDRGNQPQHF. The CDR3 DNA is TGTGCCAGTAGTATAAACCGGGACAGGGGAAATCAGCCCCAGCATTTT. Drawing the rest from reference TRBV19 and TRBJ1-5, the complete variable domain is DGGITQSPKYLFRKEGQNVTLSCEQNLNHDAMYWYRQDPGQGLRLIYYSQIVNDFQKGDIAEGYSVSREKKESFPLTVTSAQKNPTAFYLCASSINRDRGNQPQHFGDGTRLSIL.

This clone turned up a few times. The chain employs TRBV9 and TRBJ2-2; D is uncertain. V was pared by 0 bases and J by 3 bases, with 9 bases between. Germline V gene data show CDR1 as SGDLS and CDR2 as YYNGEE. The CDR3 sequence is 15 residues long. The CDR3 coding sequence is TGTGCCAGCAGCGTAGCGGGTTCCGACACCGGGGAGCTGTTTTTT. Protein sequence: CASSVAGSDTGELFF.

The chain has TRBV9 and TRBJ1-5, with TRBD1 identical over 7 bases. The CDR3 runs to 13 residues. V trimming: 3 bases; J trimming: 6 bases; junction bases outside the gene matches: 3. Germline CDR1 and CDR2: SGDLS and YYNGEE. The CDR3 nucleotides read TGTGCCAGCAGCGAGGGGGCGGCTCAGCCCCAGCATTTT. The encoded protein is CASSEGAAQPQHF.

This clone has only a few counts. V usage is TRBV7-2 and J usage is TRBJ1-4; D is possibly TRBD1 (5 bases). Looked up from germline, CDR1 is SGHTA and CDR2 is FQGNSA. The ends were cut back, 5 bases at V and 4 bases at J, with 14 bases in the middle. The CDR3 has 15 amino acids. CDR3 region: CASSRLTVDNEKLFF. In nucleotides, the CDR3 is TGTGCCAGCAGCCGATTGACAGTCGATAATGAAAAACTGTTTTTT.

The gene calls are TRBV11-2 and TRBJ2-2; the D gene is possibly TRBD2 (6 bases). This CDR3 has 16 amino acids. V was trimmed by 1 base and J by 7 bases, leaving 16 bases between them. Germline CDR1 reads SGHAT; CDR2 reads FQNNGV. The CDR3 DNA reads TGTGCCAGCAGCTTAGCGGTCGGGACTGTCGGCGGGGAGCTGTTTTTT. It yields the protein CASSLAVGTVGGELFF.

V usage is TRBV2 and J usage is TRBJ1-5; the D gene is possibly TRBD1 (5 bases). There are 17 residues in the CDR3. Trimming took 0 bases from V and 4 from J, leaving 16 bases between them. Looked up from germline, CDR1 is SNHLY and CDR2 is FYNNEI. CDR3 in amino acids: CASSEARRGYLNQPQHF. DNA for the CDR3: TGTGCCAGCAGTGAAGCGCGTAGGGGATATCTAAATCAGCCCCAGCATTTT.

This rearrangement joins TRBV5-1 to TRBJ2-5; 12 bases align to TRBD2. The CDR3 contains 17 residues. V gave up 4 bases and J gave up 5 bases; unmatched junction bases: 12. CDR1 and CDR2 (germline): SGHRS, YFSETQ. The CDR3 here is CASSVGLAGIKGETQYF. The CDR3 DNA follows: TGCGCCAGCAGCGTAGGACTAGCGGGGATAAAGGGGGAGACCCAGTACTTC. Drawing the rest from reference TRBV5-1 and TRBJ2-5, the complete variable domain is KAGVTQTPRYLIKTRGQQVTLSCSPISGHRSVSWYQQTPGQGLQFLFEYFSETQRNKGNFPGRFSGRQFSNSRSEMNVSTLELGDSALYLCASSVGLAGIKGETQYFGPGTRLLVL.

The chain couples TRBV7-6 to TRBJ2-1, with D possibly being TRBD1 (6 bases). Germline CDR1 SGHVS, CDR2 FNYEAQ. This CDR3 has 17 residues. Trimming removed 3 bases from V and 4 bases from J, with 19 bases in between. CDR3 sequence reads: CASSLIVRQDGYNEQFF. The CDR3 nucleotides read TGTGCCAGCAGCTTGATTGTCCGACAGGATGGTTACAATGAGCAGTTCTTC.

The chain joins TRBV7-2 to TRBJ2-2; 13 nucleotides match TRBD2. V shed 5 bases and J 7 bases; nucleotides not matched to a gene: 4. Germline-derived CDR1 and CDR2 are SGHTA and FQGNSA. The CDR3 is made up of 15 amino acids. The CDR3 nucleotides are TGTGCCAGCAGCCGGACTAGCGGGAGTGTCGGGGAGCTGTTTTTT. Protein product: CASSRTSGSVGELFF.

The chain joins TRBV6-5 to TRBJ1-5; TRBD1 matches 7 bases. There are 14 residues in the CDR3. Trimming cost V 4 bases and J 3 bases; bases outside gene matches: 3. CDR1 is MNHEY and CDR2 is SVGAGI in the germline V gene. The CDR3 region is CASSWTGINQPQHF. The CDR3 DNA sequence: TGTGCCAGCAGTTGGACAGGAATCAATCAGCCCCAGCATTTT.

This clone was picked up a small number of times. The chain carries TRBV11-2 and TRBJ2-5, with D possibly TRBD2 on 6 matching bases. V lost 4 bases, J lost 5 bases, and 14 bases lay in between. This CDR3 spans 14 amino acids. CDR1 is SGHAT and CDR2 is FQNNGV in the germline V gene. As DNA, the CDR3 is TGTGCCAGCAGCTCTCAGCGGGCGTCCGAGACCCAGTACTTC. The encoded protein is CASSSQRASETQYF. The whole variable domain, remainder taken from reference TRBV11-2 and TRBJ2-5, is EAGVAQSPRYKIIEKRQSVAFWCNPISGHATLYWYQQILGQGPKLLIQFQNNGVVDDSQLPKDRFSAERLKGVDSTLKIQPAKLEDSAVYLCASSSQRASETQYFGPGTRLLVL.

As for this clone: Mismatch with germline at one junction end may stem from a read error. This chain joins TRBV6-4 and TRBJ2-1; TRBD2 is a possible D gene (6 bases). The CDR3 length is 15 residues. Per the germline V gene, CDR1 is MRHNA and CDR2 is SNTAGT. The chain's CDR3 is CASSDPTSPYNEQFF. The CDR3 region has the DNA TGTGCCAGCAGTGACCCCACTAGCCCCTATAATGAGCAGTTCTTC.

The chain is built from TRBV9 and TRBJ1-5, with TRBD1 matching 12 bases. This CDR3 is built from 15 residues. Germline CDR1 SGDLS, CDR2 YYNGEE. After removal of 3 bases from V and 7 bases from J, the junction contained 5 bases not matched to a gene. CDR3 sequence: CASSAGQGAGQPQHF. DNA of the CDR3: TGTGCCAGCAGCGCGGGACAGGGGGCCGGACAGCCCCAGCATTTT.

The chain links TRBV5-1 to TRBJ2-1, with D perhaps TRBD2 (5 bases). In germline, CDR1 is SGHRS, CDR2 YFSETQ. V shed 4 bases and J shed 0 bases, with 17 bases lying between them. The CDR3 totals 17 residues. CDR3 residues: CASSTTGITSSYNEQFF. Here the CDR3 DNA reads TGCGCCAGCAGCACGACCGGGATAACAAGCTCCTACAATGAGCAGTTCTTC. The whole variable domain, remainder taken from reference TRBV5-1 and TRBJ2-1, is KAGVTQTPRYLIKTRGQQVTLSCSPISGHRSVSWYQQTPGQGLQFLFEYFSETQRNKGNFPGRFSGRQFSNSRSEMNVSTLELGDSALYLCASSTTGITSSYNEQFFGPGTRLTVL.

This clone was recorded a few times. This chain links TRBV6-1 with TRBJ2-7; 8 bases match TRBD1. There are 18 residues in the CDR3. The V segment lost 2 bases and the J segment 0 bases; nucleotides outside the gene matches: 12. Germline V gene sequence: CDR1 MNHNS, CDR2 SASEGT. The CDR3 spells CASSEWGLTGASSYEQYF. For the CDR3, the DNA is TGTGCCAGCAGTGAATGGGGATTGACAGGGGCGAGCTCCTACGAGCAGTACTTC.

The chain has TRBV7-6 and TRBJ2-1, with TRBD2 matching 9 bases. The CDR3 extends over 17 amino acids. Germline lookup yields CDR1 SGHVS and CDR2 FNYEAQ. The trim removed 4 bases at V and 0 bases at J, leaving 7 bases unmatched. CDR3 DNA: TGTGCCAGCAGCTCCTCACCTAGCGGGAACTCCTACAATGAGCAGTTCTTC. Its translation is CASSSSPSGNSYNEQFF.

V and J are TRBV6-1 and TRBJ2-1; a possible D gene is TRBD2 (6 bases). V lost 9 bases, J lost 4 bases, and 16 bases lay in between. Germline CDR1 reads MNHNS; CDR2 reads SASEGT. CDR3 size: 14 residues. The CDR3, as DNA: TGTGCCAGTCTGAGACGCGGGGTTTACAATGAGCAGTTCTTC. It translates to CASLRRGVYNEQFF.

The chain uses TRBV6-5 and TRBJ2-7; 8 nucleotides align to TRBD2. CDR3 size: 15 residues. V lost 6 bases, J lost 3 bases, and 10 bases stayed unmatched. The V gene's germline CDR1 is MNHEY and CDR2 SVGAGI. The CDR3 bases are TGTGCCAGCAGACGATCGAGCGGGAGAATCTACGAGCAGTACTTC. It is translated as CASRRSSGRIYEQYF.

About this clone itself: Other DNA sequences in this specimen translate into the identical CDR3. This rearrangement joins TRBV4-1 to TRBJ2-1, with 8 nucleotides matching TRBD2. In germline, CDR1 is MGHRA, CDR2 YSYEKL. There are 15 residues in the CDR3. J was trimmed by 4 bases and V by 1 base; bases with no gene match: 3. In DNA form, the CDR3 reads TGCGCCAGCAGCCAAGGGCTAGCGGGTTACAATGAGCAGTTCTTC. Its protein is CASSQGLAGYNEQFF.

This clone was counted between two and nine times. The chain links TRBV7-2 to TRBJ1-1, with D possibly being TRBD1 (6 bases). The CDR3 has 18 amino acids. Germline V CDR1 and CDR2: SGHTA, FQGNSA. V lost 4 bases to trimming and J lost 0 bases, with 21 bases between them. The CDR3 DNA follows: TGTGCCAGCAGCTCACCCCCGACAGGTACGATCATGAACACTGAAGCTTTCTTT. Its protein product is CASSSPPTGTIMNTEAFF.

The chain combines TRBV18 with TRBJ2-7; D not certain. The CDR3 is 13 residues long. CDR1 KGHSH and CDR2 LQKENI come from the germline V gene. V was pared by 3 bases and J by 4 bases, with 10 bases between. This CDR3 reads CASSPAVGYEQYF. For the CDR3, the DNA is TGTGCCAGCTCACCGGCGGTCGGGTACGAGCAGTACTTC.

As DNA, the CDR3 is TGTGCCATCAGTGATCCGGGACAGTCTTCTGGGGCCAACGTCCTGACTTTC. Translated: CAISDPGQSSGANVLTF. This rearrangement joins TRBV10-3 to TRBJ2-6; 7 nucleotides line up with TRBD1. The CDR3 runs to 17 residues. Germline values: CDR1 ENHRY, CDR2 SYGVKD. Unmatched junction bases numbered 6, after V lost 3 bases and J lost 1 base.

The V call is TRBV28, the J call TRBJ2-5; 7 bases fit TRBD1. From germline, CDR1 is MDHEN and CDR2 SYDVKM. V shed 7 bases, J shed 1 base, and the junction held 9 bases outside the gene matches. The CDR3 covers 15 residues. The CDR3 DNA sequence: TGTGCCAGCAAGTCCTGGGCAGGGGGCCAAGAGACCCAGTACTTC. Translating it yields CASKSWAGGQETQYF. The full variable domain, in which reference TRBV28 and TRBJ2-5 provide the parts outside the CDR3, is DVKVTQSSRYLVKRTGEKVFLECVQDMDHENMFWYRQDPGLGLRLIYFSYDVKMKEKGDIPEGYSVSREKKERFSLILESASTNQTSMYLCASKSWAGGQETQYFGPGTRLLVL.

In this sample, this clone turned up a few times. A read error may account for a junction end that differs from germline. The chain has TRBV7-7 and TRBJ2-2; D not certain. The CDR3 covers 13 residues. Germline CDR1 and CDR2: SSHAT and FNYEAQ (reference sequence). CDR3 coding DNA: TGTGCTAGCAGCCTATCGAACACCGGGGAGCTGTTTTTT. Encoded protein: CASSLSNTGELFF.

This clone was found a few times. The V call is TRBV4-1, the J call TRBJ2-7; 10 positions agree with TRBD2. Germline V CDR1 and CDR2: MGHRA, YSYEKL. The CDR3 is 18 residues long. V lost 0 bases and J lost 2; bases outside the gene matches: 10. Here the CDR3 DNA reads TGCGCCAGCAGCCAAGAGGGGGTTCTAGCGGGAGAGGCCTACGAGCAGTACTTC. It translates to CASSQEGVLAGEAYEQYF.